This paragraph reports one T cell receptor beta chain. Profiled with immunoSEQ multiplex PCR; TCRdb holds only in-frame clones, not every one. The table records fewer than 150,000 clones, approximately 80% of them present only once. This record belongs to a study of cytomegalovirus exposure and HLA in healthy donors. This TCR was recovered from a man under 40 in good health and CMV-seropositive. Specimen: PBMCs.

The CDR3 sequence: CAWSTDSDTEAFF. The CDR3 DNA sequence: TGTGCCTGGAGTACGGACAGTGACACTGAAGCTTTCTTT. The rearrangement uses TRBV30 and TRBJ1-1, with D possibly TRBD1 on 6 matching bases. This CDR3 is 13 amino acids long. Trimming cost V 2 bases and J 3 bases, with 10 bases left between them. The germline V gene encodes CDR1 GTSNPN and CDR2 SVGIG (reference sequence).